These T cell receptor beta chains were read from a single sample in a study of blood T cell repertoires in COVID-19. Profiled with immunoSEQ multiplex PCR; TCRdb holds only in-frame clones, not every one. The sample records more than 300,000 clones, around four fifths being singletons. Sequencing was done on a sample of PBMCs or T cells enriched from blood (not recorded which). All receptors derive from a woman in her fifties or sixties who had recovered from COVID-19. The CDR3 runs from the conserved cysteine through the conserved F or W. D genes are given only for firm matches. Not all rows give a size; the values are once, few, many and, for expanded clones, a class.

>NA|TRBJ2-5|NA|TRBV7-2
CASSLSQRETQYF
TGTGCCAGCAGCTTAAGCCAGCGAGAGACCCAGTACTTC
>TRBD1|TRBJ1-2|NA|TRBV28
CASSRGTGLSKGGGYTF
TGTGCCAGCAGCCGAGGGACAGGATTATCCAAAGGGGGTGGCTACACCTTC
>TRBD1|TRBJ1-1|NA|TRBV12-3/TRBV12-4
CASSARQGEAFF
TGTGCCAGCAGCGCTCGACAGGGGGAAGCTTTCTTT
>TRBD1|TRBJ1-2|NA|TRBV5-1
CASSPGQGAQGGYGYTF
TGCGCCAGCAGCCCGGGACAGGGGGCGCAGGGTGGCTATGGCTACACCTTC
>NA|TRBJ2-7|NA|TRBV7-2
CASSFPGVEIGEQYF
TGTGCCAGCAGCTTCCCAGGGGTGGAAATTGGCGAGCAGTACTTC
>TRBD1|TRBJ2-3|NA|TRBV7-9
CASSWGTGVLSTDTQYF
TGTGCCAGCAGCTGGGGGACAGGGGTCCTTAGCACAGATACGCAGTATTTT
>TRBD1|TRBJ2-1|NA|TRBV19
CASSGYRGKNEQFF
TGTGCCAGTAGTGGATACAGGGGCAAAAATGAGCAGTTCTTC
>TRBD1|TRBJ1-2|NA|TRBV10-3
CAIARDQGRGSNLDYGYTF
TGTGCCATCGCTCGGGACCAGGGCAGGGGGTCTAATCTAGACTATGGCTACACCTTC
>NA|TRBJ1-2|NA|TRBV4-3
CASSQEAGKYYGYTF
TGCGCCAGCAGCCAAGAGGCAGGGAAGTACTATGGCTACACCTTC
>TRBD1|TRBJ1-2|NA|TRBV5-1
CASSTSRTGVSGYTF
TGCGCCAGCAGTACGTCCAGGACAGGGGTCTCTGGCTACACCTTC
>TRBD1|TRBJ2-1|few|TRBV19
CASSKVGTGDNEQFF
TGTGCCAGTAGTAAAGTGGGGACAGGGGACAATGAGCAGTTCTTC
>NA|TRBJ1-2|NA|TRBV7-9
CASSLVSVSARGYTF
TGTGCCAGCAGCTTAGTGAGTGTGTCCGCACGAGGCTACACCTTC
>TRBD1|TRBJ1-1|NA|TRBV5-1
CASSLDAGTGAREAFF
TGCGCCAGCAGCTTGGATGCGGGGACAGGGGCCCGGGAGGCTTTCTTT
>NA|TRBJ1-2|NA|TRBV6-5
CASKGGVYGYTF
TGTGCCAGCAAAGGGGGGGTCTATGGCTACACCTTC
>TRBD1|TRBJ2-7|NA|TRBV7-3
CASSPGQGPYEQYF
TGTGCCAGCAGCCCGGGACAGGGACCCTACGAGCAGTACTTC
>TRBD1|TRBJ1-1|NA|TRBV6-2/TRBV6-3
CASSVGGADTEAFF
TGTGCCAGCAGTGTAGGGGGCGCGGATACTGAAGCTTTCTTT
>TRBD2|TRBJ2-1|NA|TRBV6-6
CASSRWNPLDPVQAGAVSNNEQFF
TGTGCCAGCAGTCGTTGGAACCCTTTAGATCCGGTACAAGCGGGAGCAGTCTCAAACAATGAGCAGTTCTTC
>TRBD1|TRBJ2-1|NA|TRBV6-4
CASSSKASRGNEQFF
TGTGCCAGCAGTTCTAAGGCGTCCAGGGGGAATGAGCAGTTCTTC
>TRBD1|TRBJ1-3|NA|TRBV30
CAWSGGSGNTIYF
TGTGCCTGGTCAGGGGGCTCTGGAAACACCATATATTTT
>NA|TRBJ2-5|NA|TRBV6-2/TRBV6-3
CASSYSGGTSQETQYF
TGTGCCAGCAGTTACTCGGGCGGTACTAGTCAAGAGACCCAGTACTTC
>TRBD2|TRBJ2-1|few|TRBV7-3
CASSLGLGLANNEQFF
TGTGCCAGCAGCTTAGGCCTGGGACTAGCGAACAATGAGCAGTTCTTC
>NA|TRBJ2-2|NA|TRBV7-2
CASSPPAPGAGELFF
TGTGCCAGCAGCCCCCCAGCCCCCGGGGCCGGGGAGCTGTTTTTT
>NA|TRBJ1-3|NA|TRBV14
CASSQVNYGNTIYF
TGTGCCAGCAGCCAAGTAAACTACGGAAACACCATATATTTT
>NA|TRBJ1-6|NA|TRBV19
CASSTLLTGTVESPLHF
TGTGCCAGTAGTACCCTTCTCACAGGGACGGTCGAGTCACCCCTCCACTTT
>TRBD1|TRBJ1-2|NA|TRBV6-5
CASRGQGYYGYTF
TGTGCCAGCAGGGGACAGGGATACTATGGCTACACCTTC
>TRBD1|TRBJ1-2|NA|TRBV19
CASSIVTRDSQYQRNGYTF
TGTGCCAGTAGTATTGTAACCCGGGACAGTCAGTACCAGAGAAATGGCTACACCTTC
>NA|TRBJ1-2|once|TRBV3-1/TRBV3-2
CASSQVAYGYTF
TGTGCCAGCAGCCAAGTTGCGTATGGCTACACCTTC
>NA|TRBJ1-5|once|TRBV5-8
CASSVQGRGQPQHF
TGTGCCAGCAGTGTACAGGGTCGGGGTCAGCCCCAGCATTTT
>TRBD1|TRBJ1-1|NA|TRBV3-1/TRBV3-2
CASSQVRGNEAFF
TGTGCCAGCAGCCAAGTCAGGGGGAATGAAGCTTTCTTT
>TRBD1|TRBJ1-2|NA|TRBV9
CASSVGGQGGYTF
TGTGCCAGCAGCGTAGGGGGACAGGGTGGCTACACCTTC
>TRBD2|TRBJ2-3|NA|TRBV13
CASSSRGDLTDTQYF
TGTGCCAGCAGCTCCCGGGGGGATTTAACAGATACGCAGTATTTT
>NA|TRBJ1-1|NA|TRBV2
CASFWGGSPEAFF
TGTGCCAGCTTCTGGGGGGGGTCTCCTGAAGCTTTCTTT
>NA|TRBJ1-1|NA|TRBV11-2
CASSFRGGTEAFF
TGTGCCAGCAGCTTCCGAGGTGGAACTGAAGCTTTCTTT
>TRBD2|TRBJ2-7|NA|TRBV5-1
CASRPERGAAYEQYF
TGCGCCAGCAGACCCGAGCGGGGGGCCGCGTACGAGCAGTACTTC
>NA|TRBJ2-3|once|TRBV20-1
CSVWLRGGF
TGCAGTGTATGGTTGCGGGGTGGATTT
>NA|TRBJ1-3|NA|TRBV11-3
CASSLGGARSSGNTIYF
TGTGCCAGCAGCTTAGGTGGGGCCCGCTCCTCTGGAAACACCATATATTTT
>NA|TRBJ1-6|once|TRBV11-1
CASSLDTGSPLHF
TGTGCCAGCAGCCTAGATACAGGTTCACCCCTCCACTTT